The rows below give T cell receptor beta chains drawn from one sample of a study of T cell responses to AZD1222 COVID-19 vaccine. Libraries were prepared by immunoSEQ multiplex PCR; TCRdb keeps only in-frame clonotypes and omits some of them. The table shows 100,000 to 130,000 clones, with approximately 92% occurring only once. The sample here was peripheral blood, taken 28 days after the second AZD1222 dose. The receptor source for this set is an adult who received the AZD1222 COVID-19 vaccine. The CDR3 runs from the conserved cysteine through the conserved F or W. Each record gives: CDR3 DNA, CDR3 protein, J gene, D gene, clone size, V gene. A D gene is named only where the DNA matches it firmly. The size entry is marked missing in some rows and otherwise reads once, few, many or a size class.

CDR3nt: TGTGCCAGCAGCTTAGAAAGGTTTGGAGCTTTCTTT
CDR3aa: CASSLERFGAFF
j_gene: TRBJ1-1
d_gene: .
abundance: .
v_gene: TRBV7-2

CDR3nt: TGTGCCAGTAGTGGTCAGGGGCTAAATCAGCCCCAGCATTTT
CDR3aa: CASSGQGLNQPQHF
j_gene: TRBJ1-5
d_gene: .
abundance: .
v_gene: TRBV19

CDR3nt: TGTGCCAGCAGCACGCGGGACAGTTACGAGCAGTACTTC
CDR3aa: CASSTRDSYEQYF
j_gene: TRBJ2-7
d_gene: .
abundance: .
v_gene: TRBV21-1

CDR3nt: TGTGCCACGGGACAGAACTCCTACGAGCAGTACTTC
CDR3aa: CATGQNSYEQYF
j_gene: TRBJ2-7
d_gene: TRBD1
abundance: .
v_gene: TRBV10-3

CDR3nt: TGTGCCAGTAGTACCATAAGTCATGGCTACACCTTC
CDR3aa: CASSTISHGYTF
j_gene: TRBJ1-2
d_gene: .
abundance: .
v_gene: TRBV19

CDR3nt: TGTGCCTGGAGTGTCCCCATGAACACTGAAGCTTTCTTT
CDR3aa: CAWSVPMNTEAFF
j_gene: TRBJ1-1
d_gene: .
abundance: .
v_gene: TRBV30

CDR3nt: TGCGCCAGCAGCCACCTAGGCTACGAGCAGTACTTC
CDR3aa: CASSHLGYEQYF
j_gene: TRBJ2-7
d_gene: .
abundance: .
v_gene: TRBV4-1

CDR3nt: TGCGCCAGCAGCCCGGATGGTACTTCTAACTATGGCTACACCTTC
CDR3aa: CASSPDGTSNYGYTF
j_gene: TRBJ1-2
d_gene: .
abundance: .
v_gene: TRBV5-1

CDR3nt: TGCGCCAGCTATCCCGGGACTAGCGGATCCTACGAGCAGTACTTC
CDR3aa: CASYPGTSGSYEQYF
j_gene: TRBJ2-7
d_gene: TRBD2
abundance: .
v_gene: TRBV5-1

CDR3nt: TGCGCCAGCAGCTTCCTGACAGGAACTAATGAAAAACTGTTTTTT
CDR3aa: CASSFLTGTNEKLFF
j_gene: TRBJ1-4
d_gene: .
abundance: few
v_gene: TRBV5-1

CDR3nt: TGTGCCAGCAGTTTATCCGGGGAGCTGTTTTTT
CDR3aa: CASSLSGELFF
j_gene: TRBJ2-2
d_gene: .
abundance: .
v_gene: TRBV12-3/TRBV12-4

CDR3nt: TGTGCCAGCAGCGTAGGGACAGGGGGCACTAACTATGGCTACACCTTC
CDR3aa: CASSVGTGGTNYGYTF
j_gene: TRBJ1-2
d_gene: TRBD1
abundance: .
v_gene: TRBV9

CDR3nt: TGTGCCAGCAGCCCATACCCGGGACAGGGGTCTGAAGCTTTCTTT
CDR3aa: CASSPYPGQGSEAFF
j_gene: TRBJ1-1
d_gene: TRBD1
abundance: .
v_gene: TRBV6-5

CDR3nt: TGTGCCAGCAGCGTAGCTACGGGGCAGGGGAGTGAAAAACTGTTTTTT
CDR3aa: CASSVATGQGSEKLFF
j_gene: TRBJ1-4
d_gene: .
abundance: few
v_gene: TRBV9

CDR3nt: TGTGCCAGCAGTAAGACAATTAATGAAAAACTGTTTTTT
CDR3aa: CASSKTINEKLFF
j_gene: TRBJ1-4
d_gene: .
abundance: .
v_gene: TRBV28

CDR3nt: TGTGCCAGCAAGCCAGGGGGGAGCTCCTACGAGCAGTACTTC
CDR3aa: CASKPGGSSYEQYF
j_gene: TRBJ2-7
d_gene: .
abundance: .
v_gene: TRBV5-6

CDR3nt: TGCAGCGTTGAGCTCAGCGGGGAGCTGTTTTTT
CDR3aa: CSVELSGELFF
j_gene: TRBJ2-2
d_gene: .
abundance: .
v_gene: TRBV29-1

CDR3nt: TGTGCTAGTGGTTTGGAAAAAAGCAATAGCAATCAGCCCCAGCATTTT
CDR3aa: CASGLEKSNSNQPQHF
j_gene: TRBJ1-5
d_gene: .
abundance: once
v_gene: TRBV12-5

CDR3nt: TGTGCCAGCAGCTTATTCCGGACAGAAAATTCACCCCTCCACTTT
CDR3aa: CASSLFRTENSPLHF
j_gene: TRBJ1-6
d_gene: .
abundance: .
v_gene: TRBV7-2

CDR3nt: TGTGCCAGTAGTATCTCTGGAAACACCATATATTTT
CDR3aa: CASSISGNTIYF
j_gene: TRBJ1-3
d_gene: .
abundance: .
v_gene: TRBV19

CDR3nt: TGTGCCAGTAGTATATCAGCGGGGCCCACAGATACGCAGTATTTT
CDR3aa: CASSISAGPTDTQYF
j_gene: TRBJ2-3
d_gene: TRBD2
abundance: .
v_gene: TRBV19

CDR3nt: TGCGCCAGCAGCTCCCAGACTAGCGCGACAGATACGCAGTATTTT
CDR3aa: CASSSQTSATDTQYF
j_gene: TRBJ2-3
d_gene: TRBD2
abundance: .
v_gene: TRBV5-1

CDR3nt: TGTGCCAGTAGCAGGGGAAACTCTGGAAACACCATATATTTT
CDR3aa: CASSRGNSGNTIYF
j_gene: TRBJ1-3
d_gene: .
abundance: .
v_gene: TRBV19

CDR3nt: TGTGCCAGCAGCCCGGACAGGGGGAGCACTGAAGCTTTCTTT
CDR3aa: CASSPDRGSTEAFF
j_gene: TRBJ1-1
d_gene: TRBD1
abundance: .
v_gene: TRBV9

CDR3nt: TGTGCCACCACCACCTGGGCAGGAAGCTCTGGAAACACCATATATTTT
CDR3aa: CATTTWAGSSGNTIYF
j_gene: TRBJ1-3
d_gene: .
abundance: .
v_gene: TRBV24-1

CDR3nt: TGTGCCAGCAGCCAAGGGATCACGATAAATTCACCCCTCCACTTT
CDR3aa: CASSQGITINSPLHF
j_gene: TRBJ1-6
d_gene: .
abundance: .
v_gene: TRBV3-1/TRBV3-2

CDR3nt: TGTGCCAGCAGCAGAGCTAGGGGCGGGGAGCTGTTTTTT
CDR3aa: CASSRARGGELFF
j_gene: TRBJ2-2
d_gene: .
abundance: .
v_gene: TRBV6-5

CDR3nt: TGTGCCAGCAGCGAGGGACACCCCACTAATGAAAAACTGTTTTTT
CDR3aa: CASSEGHPTNEKLFF
j_gene: TRBJ1-4
d_gene: .
abundance: .
v_gene: TRBV9

CDR3nt: TGTGCCAGCAGCTTAGGGGACAGGGGGTATGAAGATACGCAGTATTTT
CDR3aa: CASSLGDRGYEDTQYF
j_gene: TRBJ2-3
d_gene: TRBD1
abundance: .
v_gene: TRBV7-9

CDR3nt: TGTGCCAGCAGCTTAGTTCTCGGGACAGGGGGCAATGGCTACACCTTC
CDR3aa: CASSLVLGTGGNGYTF
j_gene: TRBJ1-2
d_gene: TRBD1
abundance: .
v_gene: TRBV7-9

CDR3nt: TGTGCCAGCAGCCAAGCCCAGGGCCAAAGGAACACTGAAGCTTTCTTT
CDR3aa: CASSQAQGQRNTEAFF
j_gene: TRBJ1-1
d_gene: .
abundance: .
v_gene: TRBV4-2

CDR3nt: TGTGCCTGGAGCCTCCAGCCCTCTGGGGCCAACGTCCTGACTTTC
CDR3aa: CAWSLQPSGANVLTF
j_gene: TRBJ2-6
d_gene: .
abundance: .
v_gene: TRBV30

CDR3nt: TGCGCCAGCAGCTTGGCCGGGACCAACCCCTACGAGCAGTACTTC
CDR3aa: CASSLAGTNPYEQYF
j_gene: TRBJ2-7
d_gene: .
abundance: .
v_gene: TRBV5-1

CDR3nt: TGTGCCAGCAGTTACTGTTTTTTGACGGACAATCAGCCCCAGCATTTT
CDR3aa: CASSYCFLTDNQPQHF
j_gene: TRBJ1-5
d_gene: .
abundance: .
v_gene: TRBV6-8

CDR3nt: TGTGCCAGCAGCCCCCAGGGGAGACAGGGAGCTTACGAGCAGTACTTC
CDR3aa: CASSPQGRQGAYEQYF
j_gene: TRBJ2-7
d_gene: TRBD1
abundance: .
v_gene: TRBV11-2

CDR3nt: TGTGCCAGCACCGGGACAGTGAATATCTACGGCTACACCTTC
CDR3aa: CASTGTVNIYGYTF
j_gene: TRBJ1-2
d_gene: TRBD1
abundance: .
v_gene: TRBV2

CDR3nt: TGTGCCAGCAGTTTAAAGCCAGATACGCAGTATTTT
CDR3aa: CASSLKPDTQYF
j_gene: TRBJ2-3
d_gene: .
abundance: .
v_gene: TRBV27

CDR3nt: TGTGCCAGTAGTATGGGGACGAGCCGCCACGAGCAGTACTTC
CDR3aa: CASSMGTSRHEQYF
j_gene: TRBJ2-7
d_gene: .
abundance: .
v_gene: TRBV19

CDR3nt: TGTGCCAGCAGAAGGCGGGGACAGAGTGACAATGAGCAGTTCTTC
CDR3aa: CASRRRGQSDNEQFF
j_gene: TRBJ2-1
d_gene: .
abundance: .
v_gene: TRBV6-5

CDR3nt: TGTGCCACCAGTGATTCGGGATCCTACGAGCAGTACTTC
CDR3aa: CATSDSGSYEQYF
j_gene: TRBJ2-7
d_gene: .
abundance: once
v_gene: TRBV24-1

CDR3nt: TGTGCCAGCAGTGGGGGGCACAGCAATCAGCCCCAGCATTTT
CDR3aa: CASSGGHSNQPQHF
j_gene: TRBJ1-5
d_gene: .
abundance: .
v_gene: TRBV28

CDR3nt: TGTGCCAGCAGTGAAGTAGGAGGGACTTATCAGCCCCAGCATTTT
CDR3aa: CASSEVGGTYQPQHF
j_gene: TRBJ1-5
d_gene: .
abundance: .
v_gene: TRBV2

CDR3nt: TGTGCCAGCAGCCCGGGACAGGGAAACACCATATATTTT
CDR3aa: CASSPGQGNTIYF
j_gene: TRBJ1-3
d_gene: TRBD1
abundance: .
v_gene: TRBV9

CDR3nt: TGTGCCAGCAGCCCTTCGAGTACCCCGGCCAAGGCAGTGCCTGACTATGGCTACACCTTC
CDR3aa: CASSPSSTPAKAVPDYGYTF
j_gene: TRBJ1-2
d_gene: .
abundance: .
v_gene: TRBV13

CDR3nt: TGTGCCATCAGTGGTCCGACTAGCGGGGGGTCCACCGGGGAGCTGTTTTTT
CDR3aa: CAISGPTSGGSTGELFF
j_gene: TRBJ2-2
d_gene: TRBD2
abundance: .
v_gene: TRBV10-3

CDR3nt: TGTGCCAGCAGTTTGACAGGGTCTGGAAACACCATATATTTT
CDR3aa: CASSLTGSGNTIYF
j_gene: TRBJ1-3
d_gene: TRBD1
abundance: .
v_gene: TRBV7-9

CDR3nt: TGCGCCAGCAGCGGAGGACAGGCCGGAGAGGAGCAGTACTTC
CDR3aa: CASSGGQAGEEQYF
j_gene: TRBJ2-7
d_gene: TRBD1
abundance: .
v_gene: TRBV5-1

CDR3nt: TGTGCCAGCAGTTTGACAGACACCGGGGAGCTGTTTTTT
CDR3aa: CASSLTDTGELFF
j_gene: TRBJ2-2
d_gene: .
abundance: .
v_gene: TRBV6-5

CDR3nt: TGTGCCAGCAGTCTGGGGGGCCCGGCGCCCCAGCATTTT
CDR3aa: CASSLGGPAPQHF
j_gene: TRBJ1-5
d_gene: .
abundance: .
v_gene: TRBV28

CDR3nt: TGTGCCAGCAGCGTCAAAGGGACAGATCAGCCCCAGCATTTT
CDR3aa: CASSVKGTDQPQHF
j_gene: TRBJ1-5
d_gene: TRBD1
abundance: .
v_gene: TRBV9

CDR3nt: TGTGCCAGTAGCCAAAGCCCCGCTGGTGAGCAGTTCTTC
CDR3aa: CASSQSPAGEQFF
j_gene: TRBJ2-1
d_gene: .
abundance: .
v_gene: TRBV19

CDR3nt: TGTGCCAGCTCACCACCCGGGACAAATGTTCACAATGAGCAGTTCTTC
CDR3aa: CASSPPGTNVHNEQFF
j_gene: TRBJ2-1
d_gene: .
abundance: .
v_gene: TRBV18

CDR3nt: TGTGCCAGCTCACCAGCCAGGGGCTACGAGCAGTACTTC
CDR3aa: CASSPARGYEQYF
j_gene: TRBJ2-7
d_gene: .
abundance: .
v_gene: TRBV18

CDR3nt: TGTGCCAGCAGCCAAGACACTAGCGGGGGGCCAGATACGCAGTATTTT
CDR3aa: CASSQDTSGGPDTQYF
j_gene: TRBJ2-3
d_gene: TRBD2
abundance: .
v_gene: TRBV4-2

CDR3nt: TGTGCCAGCAGCTTCGGGACGGGCCCCTACGAGCAGTACTTC
CDR3aa: CASSFGTGPYEQYF
j_gene: TRBJ2-7
d_gene: .
abundance: .
v_gene: TRBV7-3

CDR3nt: TGCGCCAGCAGCTGGGGGATTAATCAGCCCCAGCATTTT
CDR3aa: CASSWGINQPQHF
j_gene: TRBJ1-5
d_gene: .
abundance: .
v_gene: TRBV5-1